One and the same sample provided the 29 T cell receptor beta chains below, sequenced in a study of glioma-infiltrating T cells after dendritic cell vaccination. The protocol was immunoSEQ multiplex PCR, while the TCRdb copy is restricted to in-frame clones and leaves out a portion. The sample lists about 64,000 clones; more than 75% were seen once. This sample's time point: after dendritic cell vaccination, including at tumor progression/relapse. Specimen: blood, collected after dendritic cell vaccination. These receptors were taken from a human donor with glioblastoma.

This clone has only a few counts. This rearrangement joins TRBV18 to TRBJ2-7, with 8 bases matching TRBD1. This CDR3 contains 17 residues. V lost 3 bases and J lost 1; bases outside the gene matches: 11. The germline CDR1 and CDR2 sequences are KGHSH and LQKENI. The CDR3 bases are TGTGCCAGCTCACCCCCGGGACAGGTCGGATTTTCCTACGAGCAGTACTTC. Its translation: CASSPPGQVGFSYEQYF.

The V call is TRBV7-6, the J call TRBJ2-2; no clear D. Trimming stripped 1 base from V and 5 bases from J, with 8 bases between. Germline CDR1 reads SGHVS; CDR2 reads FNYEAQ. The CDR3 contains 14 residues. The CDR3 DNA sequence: TGTGCCAGCAGCTTAGGAGCAGGAACCGGGGAGCTGTTTTTT. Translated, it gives CASSLGAGTGELFF.

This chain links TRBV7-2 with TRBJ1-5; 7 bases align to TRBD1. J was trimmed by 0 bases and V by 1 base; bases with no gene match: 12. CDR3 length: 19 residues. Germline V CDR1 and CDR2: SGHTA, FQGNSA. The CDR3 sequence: CASSLVPGTARYSNQPQHF. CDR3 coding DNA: TGTGCCAGCAGCTTAGTTCCCGGGACAGCCCGATATAGCAATCAGCCCCAGCATTTT.

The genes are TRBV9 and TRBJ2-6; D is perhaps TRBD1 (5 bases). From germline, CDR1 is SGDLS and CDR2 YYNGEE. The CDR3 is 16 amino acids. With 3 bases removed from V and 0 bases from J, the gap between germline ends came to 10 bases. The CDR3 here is CASSAGQLSGANVLTF. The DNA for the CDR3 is TGTGCCAGCAGCGCAGGACAACTCTCTGGGGCCAACGTCCTGACTTTC.

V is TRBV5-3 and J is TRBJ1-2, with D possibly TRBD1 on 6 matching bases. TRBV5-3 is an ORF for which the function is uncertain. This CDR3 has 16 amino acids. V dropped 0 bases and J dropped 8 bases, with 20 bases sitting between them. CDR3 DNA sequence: TGTGCCAGAAGCTTGGCAGGGACATATCGGTCGAGGGGCTACACCTTC. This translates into CARSLAGTYRSRGYTF.

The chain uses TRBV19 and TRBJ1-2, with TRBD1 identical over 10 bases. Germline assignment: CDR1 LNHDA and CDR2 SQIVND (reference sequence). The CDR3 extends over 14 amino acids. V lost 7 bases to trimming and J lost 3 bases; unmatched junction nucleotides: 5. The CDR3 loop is CASTIDRGHYGYTF. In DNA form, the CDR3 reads TGTGCCAGTACCATAGACAGGGGGCACTATGGCTACACCTTC.

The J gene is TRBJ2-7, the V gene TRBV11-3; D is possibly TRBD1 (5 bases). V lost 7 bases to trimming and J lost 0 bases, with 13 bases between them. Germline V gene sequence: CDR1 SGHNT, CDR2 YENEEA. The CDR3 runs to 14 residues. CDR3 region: CASTQTGFSYEQYF. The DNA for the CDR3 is TGTGCCAGCACCCAAACAGGTTTCTCCTACGAGCAGTACTTC.

CDR3 residues: CASSRGTSGSSKTQYF. For the CDR3, the DNA is TGTGCCAGCAGCCGCGGGACTAGCGGGAGTTCTAAGACCCAGTACTTC. The rearrangement links TRBV14 to TRBJ2-5; the match to TRBD2 covers 14 bases. CDR1 is SGHDN, CDR2 FVKESK, per germline. V shed 4 bases, J shed 6 bases, and the junction held 7 bases outside the gene matches. The CDR3 is made up of 16 amino acids.

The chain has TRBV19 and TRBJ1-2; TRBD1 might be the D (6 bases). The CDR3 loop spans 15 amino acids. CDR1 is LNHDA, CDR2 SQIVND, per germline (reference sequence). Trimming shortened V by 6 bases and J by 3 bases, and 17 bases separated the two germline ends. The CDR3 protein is CASRPSQGPYYGYTF. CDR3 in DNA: TGTGCCAGTAGGCCTAGTCAGGGGCCCTACTATGGCTACACCTTC.

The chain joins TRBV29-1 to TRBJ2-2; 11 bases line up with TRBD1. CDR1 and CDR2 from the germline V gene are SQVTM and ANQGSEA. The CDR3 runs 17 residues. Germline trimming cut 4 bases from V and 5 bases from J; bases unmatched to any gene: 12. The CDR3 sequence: CSVGGGQGAVATGELFF. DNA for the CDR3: TGCAGCGTTGGGGGTGGACAGGGGGCGGTGGCAACCGGGGAGCTGTTTTTT.

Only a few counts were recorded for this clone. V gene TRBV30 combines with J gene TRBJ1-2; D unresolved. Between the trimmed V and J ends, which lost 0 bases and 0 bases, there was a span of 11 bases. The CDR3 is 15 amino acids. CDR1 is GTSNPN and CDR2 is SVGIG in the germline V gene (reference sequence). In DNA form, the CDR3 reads TGTGCCTGGAGTGTGCACAGTCCTCCTAACTATGGCTACACCTTC. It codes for CAWSVHSPPNYGYTF.

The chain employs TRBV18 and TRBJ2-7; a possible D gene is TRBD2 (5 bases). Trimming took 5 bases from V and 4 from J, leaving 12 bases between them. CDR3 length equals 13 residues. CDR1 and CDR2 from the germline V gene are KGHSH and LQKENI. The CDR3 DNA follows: TGTGCCAGCTCAGGGGATTCGGGGTACGAGCAGTACTTC. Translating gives CASSGDSGYEQYF.

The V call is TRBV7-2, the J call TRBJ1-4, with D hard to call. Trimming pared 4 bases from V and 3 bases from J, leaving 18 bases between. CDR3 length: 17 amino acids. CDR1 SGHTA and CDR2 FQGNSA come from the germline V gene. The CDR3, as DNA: TGTGCCAGCAGCTCCACGGCGGTATTTTCTTCTAATGAAAAACTGTTTTTT. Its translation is CASSSTAVFSSNEKLFF.

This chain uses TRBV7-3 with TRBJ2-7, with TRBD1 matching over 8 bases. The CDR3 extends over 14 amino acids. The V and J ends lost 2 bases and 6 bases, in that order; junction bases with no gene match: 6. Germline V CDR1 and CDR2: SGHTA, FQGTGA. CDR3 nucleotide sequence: TGTGCCAGCAGCTTAGCACAGGGGGGTCTCGAGCAGTACTTC. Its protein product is CASSLAQGGLEQYF.

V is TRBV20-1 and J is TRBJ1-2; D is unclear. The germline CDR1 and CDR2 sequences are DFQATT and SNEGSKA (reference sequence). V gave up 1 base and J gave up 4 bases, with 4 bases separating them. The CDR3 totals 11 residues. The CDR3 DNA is TGCAGTGCTAGAGCTGTCTATGGCTACACCTTC. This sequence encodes CSARAVYGYTF.

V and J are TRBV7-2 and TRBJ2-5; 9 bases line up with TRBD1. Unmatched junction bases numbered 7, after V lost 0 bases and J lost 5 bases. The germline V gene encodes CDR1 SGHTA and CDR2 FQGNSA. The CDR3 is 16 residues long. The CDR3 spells CASSLAAGQGKETQYF. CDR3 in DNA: TGTGCCAGCAGCTTAGCTGCTGGACAGGGGAAGGAGACCCAGTACTTC.

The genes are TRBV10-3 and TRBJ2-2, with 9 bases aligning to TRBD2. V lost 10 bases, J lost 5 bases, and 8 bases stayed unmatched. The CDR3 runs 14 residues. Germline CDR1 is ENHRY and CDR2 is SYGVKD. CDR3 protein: CATTRRGGTGELFF. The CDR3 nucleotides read TGTGCCACCACGAGGCGGGGGGGAACCGGGGAGCTGTTTTTT.

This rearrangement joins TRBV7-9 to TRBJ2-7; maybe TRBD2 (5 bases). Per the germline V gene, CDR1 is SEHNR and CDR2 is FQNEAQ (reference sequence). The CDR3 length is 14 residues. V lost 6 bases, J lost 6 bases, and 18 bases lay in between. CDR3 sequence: CASRGSLNPSEQYF. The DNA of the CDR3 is TGTGCCAGCAGGGGGAGCCTTAATCCCTCCGAGCAGTACTTC.

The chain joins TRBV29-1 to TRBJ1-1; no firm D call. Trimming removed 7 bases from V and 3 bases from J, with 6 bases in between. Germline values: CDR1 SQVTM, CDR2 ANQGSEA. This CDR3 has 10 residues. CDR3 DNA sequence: TGCAGCGGCGGGGACACTGAAGCTTTCTTT. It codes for CSGGDTEAFF.

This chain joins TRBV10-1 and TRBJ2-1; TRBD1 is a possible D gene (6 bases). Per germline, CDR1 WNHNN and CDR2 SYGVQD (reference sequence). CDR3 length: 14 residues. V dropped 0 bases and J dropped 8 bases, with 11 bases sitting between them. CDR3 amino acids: CASSESTGLDEQFF. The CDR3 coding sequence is TGCGCCAGCAGTGAGTCCACAGGGTTGGATGAGCAGTTCTTC.

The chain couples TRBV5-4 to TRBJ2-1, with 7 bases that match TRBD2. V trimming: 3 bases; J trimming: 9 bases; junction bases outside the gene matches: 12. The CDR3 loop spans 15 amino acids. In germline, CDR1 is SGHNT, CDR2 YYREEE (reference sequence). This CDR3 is CASSSRGEGSSEQFF. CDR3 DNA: TGTGCCAGCAGCTCTCGGGGGGAGGGCTCTAGTGAGCAGTTCTTC.

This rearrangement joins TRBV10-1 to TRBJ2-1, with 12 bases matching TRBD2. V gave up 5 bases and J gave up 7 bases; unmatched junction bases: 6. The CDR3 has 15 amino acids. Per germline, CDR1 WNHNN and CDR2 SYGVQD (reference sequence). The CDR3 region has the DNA TGCGCCAGCAGTCCTTTAGGACTAGCGGGGAATGAGCAGTTCTTC. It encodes CASSPLGLAGNEQFF.

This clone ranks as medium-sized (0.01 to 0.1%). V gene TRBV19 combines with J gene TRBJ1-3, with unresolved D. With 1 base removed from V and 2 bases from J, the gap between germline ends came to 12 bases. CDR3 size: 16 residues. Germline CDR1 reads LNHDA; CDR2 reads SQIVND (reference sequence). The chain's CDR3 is CASSIVGSLAGNTIYF. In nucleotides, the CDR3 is TGTGCCAGTAGTATAGTCGGCAGCCTAGCTGGAAACACCATATATTTT.

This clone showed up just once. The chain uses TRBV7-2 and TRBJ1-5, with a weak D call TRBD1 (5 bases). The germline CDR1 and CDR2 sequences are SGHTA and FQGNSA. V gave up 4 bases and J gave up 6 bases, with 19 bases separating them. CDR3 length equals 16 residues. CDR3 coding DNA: TGTGCCAGCAGCTCCCACCCTCGGGGGGTTTCTCAGCCCCAGCATTTT. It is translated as CASSSHPRGVSQPQHF.

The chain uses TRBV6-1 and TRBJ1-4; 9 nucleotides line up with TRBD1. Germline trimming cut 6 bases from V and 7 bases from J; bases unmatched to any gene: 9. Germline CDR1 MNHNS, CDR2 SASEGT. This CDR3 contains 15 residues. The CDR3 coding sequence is TGTGCCAGCAGGAGAGACAGGGGGTTCAGTGAAAAACTGTTTTTT. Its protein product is CASRRDRGFSEKLFF.

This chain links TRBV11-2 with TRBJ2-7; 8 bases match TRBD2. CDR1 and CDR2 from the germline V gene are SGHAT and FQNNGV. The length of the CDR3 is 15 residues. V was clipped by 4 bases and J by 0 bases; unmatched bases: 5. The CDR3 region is CASSSGLASSYEQYF. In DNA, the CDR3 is TGTGCCAGCAGCTCCGGACTAGCCAGCTCCTACGAGCAGTACTTC. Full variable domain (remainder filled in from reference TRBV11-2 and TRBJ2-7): EAGVAQSPRYKIIEKRQSVAFWCNPISGHATLYWYQQILGQGPKLLIQFQNNGVVDDSQLPKDRFSAERLKGVDSTLKIQPAKLEDSAVYLCASSSGLASSYEQYFGPGTRLTVT.

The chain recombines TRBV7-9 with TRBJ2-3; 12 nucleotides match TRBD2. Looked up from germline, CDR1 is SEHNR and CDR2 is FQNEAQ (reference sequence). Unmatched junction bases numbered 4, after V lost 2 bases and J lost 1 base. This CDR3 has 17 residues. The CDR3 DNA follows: TGTGCCAGCAGCTTACTAGCGGGGGGGCTTGGCACAGATACGCAGTATTTT. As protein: CASSLLAGGLGTDTQYF.

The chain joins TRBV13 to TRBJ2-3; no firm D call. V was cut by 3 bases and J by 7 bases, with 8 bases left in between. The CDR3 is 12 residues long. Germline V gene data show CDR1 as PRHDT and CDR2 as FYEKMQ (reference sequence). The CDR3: CASSLASNTQYF. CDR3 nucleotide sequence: TGTGCCAGCAGCTTGGCTAGTAATACGCAGTATTTT.

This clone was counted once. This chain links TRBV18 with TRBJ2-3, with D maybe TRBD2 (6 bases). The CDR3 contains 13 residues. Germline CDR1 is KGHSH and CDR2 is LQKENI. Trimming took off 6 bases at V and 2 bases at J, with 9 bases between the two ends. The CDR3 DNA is TGTGCCAGCTCTCGGGGGACCACAGATACGCAGTATTTT. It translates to CASSRGTTDTQYF. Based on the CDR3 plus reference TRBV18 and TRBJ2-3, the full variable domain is NAGVMQNPRHLVRRRGQEARLRCSPMKGHSHVYWYRQLPEEGLKFMVYLQKENIIDESGMPKERFSAEFPKEGPSILRIQQVVRGDSAAYFCASSRGTTDTQYFGPGTRLTVL.